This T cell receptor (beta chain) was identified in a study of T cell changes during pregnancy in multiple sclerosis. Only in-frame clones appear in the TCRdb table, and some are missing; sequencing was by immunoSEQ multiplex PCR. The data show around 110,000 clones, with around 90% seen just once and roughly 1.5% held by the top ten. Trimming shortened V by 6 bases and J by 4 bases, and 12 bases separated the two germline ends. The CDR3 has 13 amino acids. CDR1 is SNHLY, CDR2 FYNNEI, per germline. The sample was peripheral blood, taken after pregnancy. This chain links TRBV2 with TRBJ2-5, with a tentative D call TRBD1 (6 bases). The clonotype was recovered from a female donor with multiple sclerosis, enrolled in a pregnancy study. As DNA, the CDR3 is TGTGCCAGCAGGGGGTGGGGGCTAGAGACCCAGTACTTC. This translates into CASRGWGLETQYF.